Below, 15 T cell receptor beta chains from the same sample are listed, as sequenced in a study of T cell changes during pregnancy in multiple sclerosis. Measured with immunoSEQ multiplex PCR; TCRdb has only the in-frame clones, and not every one. The table includes over 30,000 clones, 91% detected once. Sequencing was performed on CD4+ T cells from peripheral blood mononuclear cells, taken in the third trimester of pregnancy. The source is a female donor in good health, enrolled as a control in a pregnancy study.

This rearrangement joins TRBV5-8 to TRBJ2-3, with 9 bases that match TRBD1. The junction had 4 bases not matched to a gene; V was cut back by 7 bases and J by 4 bases. Germline loops: CDR1 SGHTS, CDR2 YDEGEE. The CDR3 spans 13 residues. CDR3 DNA sequence: TGTGCCAGCCGTCGGGACAGGGCAGATACGCAGTATTTT. Its protein product is CASRRDRADTQYF.

The chain is built from TRBV7-2 and TRBJ2-7; 8 bases match TRBD2. The CDR3 covers 14 residues. Germline V CDR1 and CDR2: SGHTA, FQGNSA. V shed 7 bases, J shed 7 bases, and the junction held 12 bases outside the gene matches. CDR3 sequence (DNA): TGTGCCAGCACCTCTCCGGGAGGGCCTGGAGAGCAGTACTTC. Its translation: CASTSPGGPGEQYF.

This clone has more than one count but fewer than ten. This rearrangement joins TRBV19 to TRBJ1-1; 9 nucleotides align to TRBD1. The CDR3 has 15 residues. Germline CDR1 is LNHDA and CDR2 is SQIVND (reference sequence). With V trimmed by 5 bases and J by 3 bases, 7 bases remained unmatched. CDR3 coding DNA: TGTGCCAGTAGTCCGCGGGACAGGGATGACACTGAAGCTTTCTTT. Amino acid sequence: CASSPRDRDDTEAFF.

The V and J genes are TRBV9 and TRBJ2-2; D perhaps matches TRBD1 (6 bases). There are 15 residues in the CDR3. With 0 bases removed from V and 1 base from J, the gap between germline ends came to 7 bases. Looked up from germline, CDR1 is SGDLS and CDR2 is YYNGEE. CDR3 in DNA: TGTGCCAGCAGCGTAGGGACAGTGAACACCGGGGAGCTGTTTTTT. It yields the protein CASSVGTVNTGELFF.

The chain links TRBV6-5 to TRBJ1-4; 7 nucleotides line up with TRBD1. Germline V lookup: CDR1 MNHEY, CDR2 SVGAGI. Trimming cost V 6 bases and J 2 bases; bases outside gene matches: 3. The CDR3 sequence is 14 residues long. The CDR3 region has the DNA TGTGCCAGCAGCCCGACAGGGACTAATGAAAAACTGTTTTTT. This sequence encodes CASSPTGTNEKLFF.

As to this clone: Compared with germline, one end of the junction differs, possibly owing to a read error. The chain combines TRBV4-2 with TRBJ1-6, with a tentative D call TRBD1 (6 bases). Germline-derived CDR1 and CDR2 are LGHNA and YNFKEQ. CDR3 length equals 17 residues. DNA of the CDR3: TGTGCCAGCAGCGAAGATCCAGGGACAACGCCTAATTCACCCCTCCACTTT. This sequence encodes CASSEDPGTTPNSPLHF.

The V gene is TRBV21-1, the J gene TRBJ1-5; the D segment call TRBD1 is taken from the table without a DNA check. TRBV21-1 is a pseudogene segment. This CDR3 has 13 residues. CDR3 in amino acids: CAGDARHRQPQHF. CDR3 nucleotide sequence: TGTGCCGGTGATGCCCGACATCGTCAGCCCCAGCATTTT.

The J gene is TRBJ2-1, the V gene TRBV11-2, with a weak D call TRBD2 (6 bases). In germline, CDR1 is SGHAT, CDR2 FQNNGV. The length of the CDR3 is 16 residues. V shed 5 bases and J shed 0 bases, with 14 bases lying between them. CDR3 protein: CASSIQAGFSYNEQFF. As DNA, the CDR3 is TGTGCCAGCAGCATTCAAGCGGGCTTCTCCTACAATGAGCAGTTCTTC.

The CDR3 reads CASSLRGGSYNEQFF. CDR3 coding DNA: TGTGCCAGCAGCTTAAGGGGGGGCTCCTACAATGAGCAGTTCTTC. J is TRBJ2-1 and V is TRBV11-3; tentative D call: TRBD2 (7 bases). CDR3 length equals 15 residues. CDR1 is SGHNT and CDR2 is YENEEA in the germline V gene. V shed 2 bases and J shed 0 bases, with 8 bases lying between them.

The rearrangement joins TRBV27 to TRBJ2-7; D is perhaps TRBD1 (8 bases). This CDR3 spans 16 amino acids. Per germline, CDR1 MNHEY and CDR2 SMNVEV (reference sequence). V was trimmed by 5 bases and J by 2 bases, leaving 19 bases between them. This chain's CDR3 is CASSVTGGGSPYEQYF. As DNA, the CDR3 is TGTGCCAGCAGTGTCACAGGGGGAGGGTCCCCCTACGAGCAGTACTTC.

The chain combines TRBV6-4 with TRBJ2-1, with TRBD2 matching 10 bases. V lost 0 bases to trimming and J lost 10 bases; unmatched junction nucleotides: 3. Looked up from germline, CDR1 is MRHNA and CDR2 is SNTAGT. The CDR3 has 14 amino acids. CDR3 bases: TGTGCCAGCAGTGACTCGAATAGCGGGAGGGAGCAGTTCTTC. Residues: CASSDSNSGREQFF.

The V call is TRBV6-4, the J call TRBJ2-3, with TRBD2 as a possible D gene (7 bases). Germline values: CDR1 MRHNA, CDR2 SNTAGT. Trimming removed 2 bases at V and 2 bases at J, with 11 bases between. This CDR3 has 15 residues. The CDR3 nucleotides are TGTGCCAGCAGTGACGGGGGGGGCGACACAGATACGCAGTATTTT. This encodes CASSDGGGDTDTQYF.

The chain links TRBV7-9 to TRBJ1-3; 7 bases are a match to TRBD1. The length of the CDR3 is 15 residues. CDR1 and CDR2 from the germline V gene are SEHNR and FQNEAQ (reference sequence). The J segment lost 0 bases and the V segment lost 5 bases, leaving 4 bases of the junction unmatched. The CDR3 DNA is TGTGCCAGCAGCCGGACAGGCTACTCTGGAAACACCATATATTTT. It translates to CASSRTGYSGNTIYF.

The chain joins TRBV28 to TRBJ2-5; D unclear. CDR1 MDHEN and CDR2 SYDVKM come from the germline V gene. V was trimmed by 1 base and J by 5 bases, leaving 5 bases between them. The CDR3 is 12 residues long. The chain's CDR3 is CASSLSRETQYF. The CDR3 bases are TGTGCCAGCAGTTTATCGCGGGAGACCCAGTACTTC.

This clone was seen more than once but under ten times. The chain employs TRBV28 and TRBJ2-7; the match to TRBD2 covers 12 bases. The CDR3 consists of 24 residues. The germline V gene encodes CDR1 MDHEN and CDR2 SYDVKM. V shed 5 bases, J shed 4 bases, and the junction held 33 bases outside the gene matches. CDR3 sequence (DNA): TGTGCCAGCAGTCCAATGCGCAGGGGGCGACATGGACTAGCGGGAAATCCCAAACCTTACGAGCAGTACTTC. Translation gives CASSPMRRGRHGLAGNPKPYEQYF.